This T cell receptor beta chain was sequenced in a study of T cells in Graves' hyperthyroidism and ophthalmopathy. V dropped 0 bases and J dropped 0 bases, with 5 bases sitting between them. Germline CDR1 and CDR2: GTSNPN and SVGIG (reference sequence). The CDR3 is 13 residues long. The investigators amplified TCR beta CDR3 regions from RNA transcripts. HTBI primers were used for first-round RT-PCR of the TCR CDR3. TCRdb re-derived calls from the multiplex PCR reads in MiXCR, one entry per CDR3 protein. The sample shows 300,000 to 500,000 distinct CDR3 sequences, roughly 13% of them seen only once. This chain connects TRBV30 to TRBJ1-1, with D unresolved. The sequencing input was blood. The TCR originated in a man in his fifties or sixties with Graves' ophthalmopathy. The CDR3 nucleotides read TGTGCCTGGAGTGTAATAGTGAACACTGAAGCTTTCTTT. Its translation is CAWSVIVNTEAFF.